This TCR beta chain was sequenced for a study of T cells in Graves' hyperthyroidism and ophthalmopathy. The CDR3 length is 14 residues. Looked up from germline, CDR1 is MDHEN and CDR2 is SYDVKM. V shed 8 bases and J shed 1 base, with 11 bases lying between them. The table lists this clonotype with many counts. TCR beta CDR3 regions were amplified from RNA transcripts. The HTBI primer set served for first-round RT-PCR of the TCR CDR3. A single record per CDR3 protein comes from TCRdb applying MiXCR to the multiplex PCR reads. The sample contains approximately 100,000 distinct CDR3 sequences, roughly 40% of which appear only once.

The rearrangement links TRBV28 to TRBJ2-2, with D hard to call. This receptor was taken from a woman in her twenties or thirties with Graves' hyperthyroidism. The material sequenced was peripheral blood or thyroid tissue (not recorded which). The DNA of the CDR3 is TGTGCCAGCGTGATCCGGAAGAACACCGGGGAGCTGTTTTTT. This sequence encodes CASVIRKNTGELFF. The whole variable domain, remainder taken from reference TRBV28 and TRBJ2-2, is DVKVTQSSRYLVKRTGEKVFLECVQDMDHENMFWYRQDPGLGLRLIYFSYDVKMKEKGDIPEGYSVSREKKERFSLILESASTNQTSMYLCASVIRKNTGELFFGEGSRLTVL.